The 26 T cell receptor beta chains given below trace back to one sample, sequenced in a study of B cell selection in AIRE deficiency (dated by TCRdb to between 2018 and 2021). For sorting, conventional CD4 T cells were defined as CD4+CD127+ cells. Libraries were prepared through the immunoSEQ multiplex PCR assay. TCRdb carries this immuneACCESS record with in-frame sequences only. Its versions omit some clonotypes, under half of them owing to an unresolved V gene in the studies checked, with the rest unexplained. The sample has about 20,000 clones on record, about 97% of them singletons. The ten most abundant clones make up over 0.25% of the sample. The sequencing sample was made of conventional CD4+ T cells sorted from PBMCs. The receptor set was obtained from a human donor with AIRE deficiency.

V usage is TRBV15 and J usage is TRBJ2-5; D tentatively reads TRBD1 or TRBD2 (5 bases each). Between the trimmed V and J ends, which lost 3 bases and 7 bases, there was a span of 9 bases. This CDR3 has 12 residues. CDR1 is LNHNV and CDR2 is YYDKDF in the germline V gene (reference sequence). The CDR3 region has the DNA TGTGCCACCAGCAGCGGGACCAGGACCCAGTACTTC. Translating gives CATSSGTRTQYF.

The gene calls are TRBV19 and TRBJ2-1; 7 bases line up with TRBD1. The germline V gene encodes CDR1 LNHDA and CDR2 SQIVND (reference sequence). V was pared by 4 bases and J by 2 bases, with 8 bases of the junction left unmatched. The CDR3 runs to 16 residues. As DNA, the CDR3 is TGTGCCAGTAGTACTTATACCGGGACAGCCTACAATGAGCAGTTCTTC. Its translation: CASSTYTGTAYNEQFF.

A single count supports this clone. The chain is built from TRBV6-5 and TRBJ2-5; D gene unclear. Between the trimmed V and J ends, which lost 0 bases and 1 base, there was a span of 12 bases. Germline CDR1 reads MNHEY; CDR2 reads SVGAGI. The CDR3 runs 16 residues. CDR3 amino acids: CASSYSMKGIQETQYF. DNA of the CDR3: TGTGCCAGCAGTTACTCGATGAAGGGAATCCAAGAGACCCAGTACTTC.

This chain uses TRBV6-6 with TRBJ1-3; D gene unclear. V was cut by 7 bases and J by 4 bases, with 5 bases left in between. The CDR3 extends over 11 amino acids. Germline V lookup: CDR1 MNHNY, CDR2 SVGAGI (reference sequence). CDR3 coding DNA: TGTGCCAGCACCAAGGGAAACACCATATATTTT. Its protein product is CASTKGNTIYF.

The chain has TRBV10-3 and TRBJ2-3; 9 bases match TRBD2. Germline V gene sequence: CDR1 ENHRY, CDR2 SYGVKD. Losses at the gene ends were 0 bases for V and 6 bases for J; bases not matched to a gene: 10. The CDR3 sequence is 17 residues long. In DNA, the CDR3 is TGTGCCATCAGTGAGTCTCCAGCGGGGGGCAACACGGATACGCAGTATTTT. It specifies CAISESPAGGNTDTQYF.

J is TRBJ1-1 and V is TRBV6-5; perhaps TRBD1 as D (5 bases). CDR1 is MNHEY and CDR2 is SVGAGI in the germline V gene. The V end was cut by 10 bases, the J end by 4 bases, with 19 bases between. This CDR3 is 14 amino acids long. The CDR3 loop reads CATRRGIKGTEAFF. The CDR3 nucleotides read TGTGCCACCAGGAGGGGTATCAAGGGCACTGAAGCTTTCTTT.

This sequence joins TRBV29-1 and TRBJ2-2, with D uncertain. The CDR3 totals 14 residues. Trimming left V 6 bases short and J 0 bases short, with 11 bases between. Looked up from germline, CDR1 is SQVTM and CDR2 is ANQGSEA. DNA of the CDR3: TGCAGCGTCGGCCGACCCTCGAACACCGGGGAGCTGTTTTTT. Its protein product is CSVGRPSNTGELFF.

DNA of the CDR3: TGCGCCAGCAGCCAAAGAACAGGGGGCGGAAACACCATATATTTT. This codes for CASSQRTGGGNTIYF. This chain connects TRBV4-3 to TRBJ1-3, with 9 positions matching TRBD1. V lost 2 bases, J lost 4 bases, and 3 bases stayed unmatched. The CDR3 loop spans 15 amino acids. Germline CDR1 is LGHNA and CDR2 is YSLEER.

This chain joins TRBV4-2 and TRBJ1-3; D is uncertain. This CDR3 spans 14 amino acids. Trimming stripped 4 bases from V and 8 bases from J, with 15 bases between. CDR1 is LGHNA and CDR2 is YNFKEQ in the germline V gene. The CDR3 region has the DNA TGTGCCAGCAGCCGAGACCGTTACGCAGACACCATATATTTT. Protein sequence: CASSRDRYADTIYF.

This chain uses TRBV9 with TRBJ2-7; possibly TRBD2 for D (6 bases). The CDR3 has 12 amino acids. Trimming removed 7 bases from V and 3 bases from J, with 11 bases in between. Germline V gives CDR1 SGDLS, CDR2 YYNGEE. The DNA for the CDR3 is TGTGCCAGCGGGACTGCTAACTACGAGCAGTACTTC. Translated, it gives CASGTANYEQYF.

The chain employs TRBV29-1 and TRBJ1-1; no clear D gene. Deletions cut 3 bases from V and 0 bases from J, with 17 bases between. Germline CDR1 reads SQVTM; CDR2 reads ANQGSEA. This CDR3 region has 16 residues. Here the CDR3 reads CSVDVGSDHMNTEAFF. CDR3 bases: TGCAGCGTTGACGTAGGGTCGGACCATATGAACACTGAAGCTTTCTTT.

The chain joins TRBV28 to TRBJ1-5; 9 bases line up with TRBD1. The germline V gene encodes CDR1 MDHEN and CDR2 SYDVKM. The CDR3 spans 15 residues. The V segment lost 6 bases and the J segment 4 bases; nucleotides outside the gene matches: 7. The CDR3 spells CASSRRTGENQPQHF. As DNA, the CDR3 is TGTGCCAGCAGCCGTCGGACAGGGGAGAATCAGCCCCAGCATTTT.

The gene calls are TRBV28 and TRBJ1-1, with D unresolved. The CDR3 length is 12 residues. Germline V gene data show CDR1 as MDHEN and CDR2 as SYDVKM. Trimming shortened V by 5 bases and J by 2 bases, and 6 bases separated the two germline ends. The CDR3 is CASSGPNTEAFF. The CDR3 DNA reads TGTGCCAGCAGTGGGCCAAACACTGAAGCTTTCTTT.

The chain employs TRBV7-3 and TRBJ2-1, with 8 bases aligning to TRBD2. Germline CDR1 reads SGHTA; CDR2 reads FQGTGA. The CDR3 runs 17 residues. Trimming at V came to 5 bases and at J to 0 bases, leaving 9 bases not matched to a gene. This CDR3 is CASSPTSGPSSYNEQFF. The CDR3 DNA follows: TGTGCCAGCAGCCCCACTAGCGGCCCTAGCTCCTACAATGAGCAGTTCTTC.

The chain joins TRBV19 to TRBJ2-1; D call uncertain. The CDR3 is 14 amino acids. V was cut by 3 bases and J by 2 bases, with 8 bases left in between. Germline loops: CDR1 LNHDA, CDR2 SQIVND (reference sequence). The CDR3 DNA sequence: TGTGCCAGTAGTATTGGGCGCGCCTACAATGAGCAGTTCTTC. This encodes CASSIGRAYNEQFF. The variable domain in full, with the rest retrieved from reference TRBV19 and TRBJ2-1, is DGGITQSPKYLFRKEGQNVTLSCEQNLNHDAMYWYRQDPGQGLRLIYYSQIVNDFQKGDIAEGYSVSREKKESFPLTVTSAQKNPTAFYLCASSIGRAYNEQFFGPGTRLTVL.

The chain joins TRBV14 to TRBJ2-1, with 13 bases fitting TRBD2. Per the germline V gene, CDR1 is SGHDN and CDR2 is FVKESK. After removal of 4 bases from V and 3 bases from J, the junction contained 0 bases not matched to a gene. The CDR3 consists of 15 residues. The CDR3 DNA reads TGTGCCAGCAGCCGGACTAGCGGGAGCTACAATGAGCAGTTCTTC. Amino acid sequence: CASSRTSGSYNEQFF.

The V and J genes are TRBV11-2 and TRBJ1-2, with D perhaps matching TRBD1 (5 bases). With 5 bases removed from V and 4 bases from J, the gap between germline ends came to 14 bases. Germline V CDR1 and CDR2: SGHAT, FQNNGV. This CDR3 contains 14 residues. CDR3 nucleotide sequence: TGTGCCAGCAGCCCTCTTGAGGGGACCTATGGCTACACCTTC. Amino acids: CASSPLEGTYGYTF. The full variable domain, in which reference TRBV11-2 and TRBJ1-2 provide the parts outside the CDR3, is EAGVAQSPRYKIIEKRQSVAFWCNPISGHATLYWYQQILGQGPKLLIQFQNNGVVDDSQLPKDRFSAERLKGVDSTLKIQPAKLEDSAVYLCASSPLEGTYGYTFGSGTRLTVV.

This rearrangement joins TRBV5-1 to TRBJ1-5; D unclear. The CDR3 sequence is 13 residues long. CDR1 SGHRS and CDR2 YFSETQ come from the germline V gene. Trimming took 2 bases from V and 4 from J, leaving 7 bases between them. DNA for the CDR3: TGCGCCAGCAGCTTTGAGCCTAATCAGCCCCAGCATTTT. The encoded protein is CASSFEPNQPQHF.

The chain has TRBV27 and TRBJ2-7; 10 bases match TRBD2. The germline V gene encodes CDR1 MNHEY and CDR2 SMNVEV (reference sequence). Trimming cost V 8 bases and J 0 bases; bases outside gene matches: 16. The CDR3 covers 18 residues. The CDR3 DNA follows: TGTGCCAGCCGACCACGCGGACTAGCGGAATCCTTCTCCTACGAGCAGTACTTC. Its translation is CASRPRGLAESFSYEQYF.

The chain is built from TRBV11-3 and TRBJ2-5, with 7 bases that match TRBD1. V was clipped by 8 bases and J by 1 base; unmatched bases: 4. This CDR3 has 13 residues. CDR1 is SGHNT and CDR2 is YENEEA in the germline V gene. As DNA, the CDR3 is TGTGCCAGCCGGACAGGACGCCAAGAGACCCAGTACTTC. Its translation: CASRTGRQETQYF.

The V and J genes are TRBV4-2 and TRBJ2-2; 7 nucleotides line up with TRBD2. The CDR3 contains 20 residues. CDR1 is LGHNA, CDR2 YNFKEQ, per germline. The V and J ends lost 4 bases and 4 bases, in that order; junction bases with no gene match: 21. CDR3 protein: CASSPLRGSGRYGGTGELFF. CDR3 coding DNA: TGTGCCAGCAGCCCCCTCCGGGGTAGCGGGCGTTACGGGGGCACCGGGGAGCTGTTTTTT.

The J gene is TRBJ2-1, the V gene TRBV28; tentatively, D is TRBD2 (6 bases). Trimming left V 5 bases short and J 8 bases short, with 16 bases between. CDR1 and CDR2 from the germline V gene are MDHEN and SYDVKM. This CDR3 is 14 amino acids long. The CDR3 loop is CASSRARRGHEQFF. CDR3 sequence (DNA): TGTGCCAGCAGTCGCGCCCGGAGGGGCCATGAGCAGTTCTTC.

This chain uses TRBV7-9 with TRBJ1-6; D not certain. The CDR3 contains 14 residues. Trimming left V 3 bases short and J 10 bases short, with 13 bases between. Germline V gene data show CDR1 as SEHNR and CDR2 as FQNEAQ (reference sequence). The CDR3 protein is CASSFAGVGSPLHF. The DNA for the CDR3 is TGTGCCAGCAGCTTTGCGGGTGTTGGATCACCCCTCCACTTT.

The chain combines TRBV6-1 with TRBJ2-7, with TRBD1 as a possible D gene (5 bases). The CDR3 is 16 residues long. Trimming removed 3 bases at V and 3 bases at J, with 18 bases between. Germline CDR1 MNHNS, CDR2 SASEGT. As DNA, the CDR3 is TGTGCCAGCAGTGATTTTCTTTTCAGCAGGGACTACGAGCAGTACTTC. Translating it yields CASSDFLFSRDYEQYF.

CDR3 DNA: TGTGCCAGCACCCCGAGGGAGAGAGATTCACCCCTCCACTTT. Translation: CASTPRERDSPLHF. This chain uses TRBV28 with TRBJ1-6; unclear D gene. The CDR3 has 14 residues. Germline V gene sequence: CDR1 MDHEN, CDR2 SYDVKM. Trimming removed 7 bases at V and 8 bases at J, with 15 bases between.

The genes are TRBV4-3 and TRBJ2-7; TRBD1 matches at 10 bases. V was pared by 3 bases and J by 0 bases, with 2 bases of the junction left unmatched. From germline, CDR1 is LGHNA and CDR2 YSLEER. This CDR3 comprises 15 residues. The CDR3, as DNA: TGCGCCAGCAGCCAGAGGACAGGGGGCTCCTACGAGCAGTACTTC. Translating gives CASSQRTGGSYEQYF.